The clone carrying this T cell receptor beta chain was seen just once. The sample is drawn from a study of technical replicates of blood from several donors. This table comes from immunoSEQ multiplex PCR, and its TCRdb copy is limited to in-frame clones, with some not included. The sample records 65,000 to 85,000 clones, about 98% being singletons. This CDR3 region has 15 residues. V trimming: 4 bases; J trimming: 5 bases; junction bases outside the gene matches: 9. Germline V lookup: CDR1 SGHKS, CDR2 YYEKEE (reference sequence). The receptor's source is a human donor in good health. The chain carries TRBV5-5 and TRBJ2-7; TRBD1 matches at 10 bases. Sequenced material: T cells isolated from PBMCs. CDR3 nucleotide sequence: TGTGCCAGCAGCGCCCGACAGGGGGCAATCGACGAGCAGTACTTC. This sequence encodes CASSARQGAIDEQYF.